What follows is one T cell receptor beta chain and its context. This sample is part of a study of blood T cells in healthy people across ages. Per germline, CDR1 SEHNR and CDR2 FQNEAQ (reference sequence). The CDR3 has 12 residues. With 5 bases removed from V and 5 bases from J, the gap between germline ends came to 7 bases. A second roughly 7 to 12 cycle PCR used barcoded and J-beta primers. One entry per CDR3 protein results from TCRdb running MiXCR on the 5' RACE reads. Of some 1.1 million distinct CDR3 sequences listed, roughly two fifths were seen once; the top ten hold roughly 14%. Healthy individuals of Caucasian origin from Russia, aged about 6 to 95, served as donors.

Sequences were obtained from blood. V and J are TRBV7-9 and TRBJ1-5; no reliable D call. The TCR was taken from a man between 18 and 29 years old in good health. The DNA for the CDR3 is TGTGCCAGCAGCACCTTGGATCAGCCCCAGCATTTT. Amino acid sequence: CASSTLDQPQHF.